The TCR beta chain described here comes from a study of beta chain features in type 1 diabetes. Broader study findings: PCR might favor shorter templates, equally in patients and controls. Researchers report that Type 1 diabetes patients had moderately but significantly shorter TCRB CDR3s across all four CD4+ subsets.

All of the isolated RNA was reverse transcribed, so expressed TCRB transcripts were sequenced. Libraries were prepared by immunoSEQ multiplex PCR; TCRdb keeps only in-frame clonotypes and omits some of them. Here the sample spans 310,000 or so clones, approximately 9.7% being singletons. The V gene lost 3 bases and the J gene lost 3 bases, with 12 bases spanning the gap. CDR3 length equals 14 residues. Germline CDR1 KGHSH, CDR2 LQKENI. This clone was seen a few times. The antigen is unknown. The clonotype comes from a young man with type 1 diabetes. The chain uses TRBV18 and TRBJ2-7; D is possibly TRBD2 (5 bases). Sequenced: central memory CD4+ T cells from blood. The CDR3 loop is CASSPSLGGYEQYF. In DNA form, the CDR3 reads TGTGCCAGCTCACCTTCCTTAGGAGGCTACGAGCAGTACTTC.